The 22 T cell receptor beta chains below all came from one sample that was sequenced in a study of T cell repertoires in cytomegalovirus infection. TCRdb reanalysed the reads using MiXCR and keeps one entry per CDR3 protein. The sample has about 600,000 distinct CDR3 sequences, around 24% seen once. The sequenced sample was CD8+ T cells from PBMCs. The receptor source for this set is a human donor in good health (CMV status not recorded). Some clones in this sample may be carry-over from other donors' samples.

The V gene is TRBV12-3 or TRBV12-4, the J gene TRBJ2-7; D may be TRBD1 (6 bases). CDR3 length: 12 residues. V was cut by 7 bases and J by 4 bases, with 11 bases left in between. The CDR3 is CASTQQGYEQYF. The DNA of the CDR3 is TGTGCCAGCACTCAACAGGGTTACGAGCAGTACTTC.

The CDR3 DNA reads as TGCGCCAGCAGCCAAGAAGAGGGGGCAGGCAATCAGCCCCAGCATTTT. It yields the protein CASSQEEGAGNQPQHF. This chain links TRBV4-1 with TRBJ1-5, with 7 positions matching TRBD1. Germline assignment: CDR1 MGHRA and CDR2 YSYEKL. V was pared by 0 bases and J by 2 bases, with 4 bases of the junction left unmatched. The CDR3 covers 16 residues.

The genes are TRBV28 and TRBJ2-2, with D perhaps TRBD1 (5 bases). Germline-derived CDR1 and CDR2 are MDHEN and SYDVKM. The CDR3 covers 16 residues. Trimming removed 8 bases at V and 0 bases at J, with 16 bases between. The CDR3 region is CASELGAEANTGELFF. The CDR3 nucleotides are TGTGCCAGCGAGTTAGGGGCCGAGGCGAACACCGGGGAGCTGTTTTTT.

The J gene is TRBJ2-1, the V gene TRBV10-3, with D tentatively TRBD1 (6 bases). Per the germline V gene, CDR1 is ENHRY and CDR2 is SYGVKD. This CDR3 is built from 14 residues. V shed 2 bases and J shed 5 bases, with 10 bases lying between them. The CDR3 spells CAISEPDRNNEQFF. CDR3 coding DNA: TGTGCCATCAGTGAGCCGGACAGAAACAATGAGCAGTTCTTC.

Regarding this clonotype: The junction departs from germline at one end; a sequencing error may be responsible. The genes are TRBV6-6 and TRBJ1-2; D is unresolved. The CDR3 length is 13 residues. The germline CDR1 and CDR2 sequences are MNHNY and SVGAGI (reference sequence). CDR3 protein: CASNYGVGDGYTF. The CDR3 DNA is TGTGCCAGCAATTACGGGGTGGGAGATGGCTACACCTTC.

V gene TRBV7-8 combines with J gene TRBJ2-1; 9 bases align to TRBD2. Germline V gene lookup returns CDR1 SGHVS and CDR2 FQNEAQ. The CDR3 runs 15 residues. V shed 3 bases and J 9 bases; nucleotides not matched to a gene: 9. In DNA form, the CDR3 reads TGTGCCAGCAGCTTTGGGACTAGCCTCAGCCCTGAGCAGTTCTTC. Its translation is CASSFGTSLSPEQFF.

A single count supports this clonotype. This chain uses TRBV20-1 with TRBJ2-7; D is possibly TRBD2 (5 bases). Trimming shortened V by 6 bases and J by 4 bases, and 13 bases separated the two germline ends. This CDR3 region has 12 residues. Germline V CDR1 and CDR2: DFQATT, SNEGSKA (reference sequence). The CDR3 region is CSALLAAYEQYV. As DNA, the CDR3 is TGCAGTGCCCTTCTAGCTGCTTACGAGCAGTACGTC.

This clonotype has only a few counts. The chain is built from TRBV7-9 and TRBJ2-2; 7 bases align to TRBD2. The CDR3 extends over 16 amino acids. V shed 3 bases, J shed 6 bases, and the junction held 10 bases outside the gene matches. Per germline, CDR1 SEHNR and CDR2 FQNEAQ (reference sequence). The CDR3 loop is CASSFQDRAGAGELFF. The CDR3 DNA is TGTGCCAGCAGCTTTCAAGATAGGGCGGGGGCCGGGGAGCTGTTTTTT.

A few counts support this clonotype. The chain carries TRBV7-9 and TRBJ2-7; D perhaps matches TRBD1 (5 bases). The germline CDR1 and CDR2 sequences are SEHNR and FQNEAQ (reference sequence). The ends were cut back, 4 bases at V and 3 bases at J, with 10 bases in the middle. This CDR3 region has 13 residues. Here the CDR3 reads CASSSGHFYEQYV. CDR3 DNA: TGTGCCAGCAGCTCAGGACACTTCTACGAGCAGTACGTC.

This clonotype was recorded at least ten times. This chain connects TRBV28 to TRBJ1-1; unclear D gene. The V end lost 5 bases, the J end lost 5 bases, and 12 bases lay between the germline ends. This CDR3 contains 13 residues. Germline values: CDR1 MDHEN, CDR2 SYDVKM. The CDR3, as DNA: TGTGCCAGCAGTCTGGTGAGGGTGACTGAAGCTTTCTTT. Its protein is CASSLVRVTEAFF.

Details on this clonotype: A single base separates this from a much larger clone, so it may be a read error. The chain couples TRBV7-9 to TRBJ2-1; D is tentatively TRBD1 or TRBD2 (6 bases each). Germline V gene sequence: CDR1 SEHNR, CDR2 FQNEAQ (reference sequence). This CDR3 contains 13 residues. The V and J ends lost 8 bases and 6 bases respectively, with 14 bases between them. The DNA of the CDR3 is TGTGCCAGCGAAACCAGGGGAGGCAATGAGCAGTTCTTC. Its protein product is CASETRGGNEQFF.

This sequence joins TRBV7-6 and TRBJ1-1, with unresolved D. The CDR3 contains 12 residues. Trimming cost V 5 bases and J 6 bases, with 10 bases left between them. The germline CDR1 and CDR2 sequences are SGHVS and FNYEAQ. The CDR3 sequence is CASSPAEAEAFF. The CDR3 DNA follows: TGTGCCAGCAGCCCTGCGGAGGCTGAAGCTTTCTTT.

This clonotype has a count of ten or more. The CDR3 protein is CSARTGGGAPPNYGYTF. CDR3 nucleotides: TGCAGTGCTAGAACCGGAGGGGGGGCCCCTCCTAACTATGGCTACACCTTC. The chain is built from TRBV20-1 and TRBJ1-2; D possibly corresponds to TRBD1 (6 bases). Trimming removed 2 bases at V and 0 bases at J, with 19 bases between. The CDR3 runs 17 residues. CDR1 is DFQATT, CDR2 SNEGSKA, per germline (reference sequence).

This clonotype has a handful of counts. This sequence joins TRBV25-1 and TRBJ2-4; D remains ambiguous. V was pared by 6 bases and J by 6 bases, with 9 bases between. CDR1 MGHDK and CDR2 SYGVNS come from the germline V gene. CDR3 size: 12 residues. In DNA form, the CDR3 reads TGTGCCAGCAGCACGGACCGAAACATTCAGTACTTC. It codes for CASSTDRNIQYF.

This clonotype occurred a few times. The V call is TRBV12-3 or TRBV12-4, the J call TRBJ1-1; 8 positions agree with TRBD1. CDR3 length equals 14 residues. V was pared by 7 bases and J by 6 bases, with 10 bases of the junction left unmatched. DNA of the CDR3: TGTGCCAGCACCGTTACAGGGGGTGGGGCTGAAGCTTTCTTT. This sequence encodes CASTVTGGGAEAFF.

This chain uses TRBV20-1 with TRBJ2-2; 11 bases are a match to TRBD2. CDR3 length: 16 amino acids. Germline CDR1 and CDR2: DFQATT and SNEGSKA (reference sequence). The V gene end was trimmed by 3 bases and the J gene end by 0 bases; junction bases not matched to a gene: 3. Written as DNA, the CDR3 is TGCAGTGCTAGGGCACTAGCGGGGGCGAACACCGGGGAGCTGTTTTTT. Its translation is CSARALAGANTGELFF.

The chain is built from TRBV29-1 and TRBJ2-1; 7 bases align to TRBD1. The germline V gene encodes CDR1 SQVTM and CDR2 ANQGSEA. The CDR3 extends over 13 amino acids. J gave up 8 bases and V 3 bases, and 7 bases lay outside the gene matches. The CDR3 bases are TGCAGCGTTGACAAACAGGGGAATGATGAGCAGTTCTTC. Residues: CSVDKQGNDEQFF.

V usage is TRBV7-6 and J usage is TRBJ2-1; TRBD2 aligns across 10 bases. The CDR3 spans 16 residues. The J segment lost 4 bases and the V segment lost 6 bases, leaving 9 bases of the junction unmatched. Germline V gene data show CDR1 as SGHVS and CDR2 as FNYEAQ. CDR3 nucleotide sequence: TGTGCCAGCAGTACTACCGGGACTAGCGAGTACAATGAGCAGTTCTTC. Translated: CASSTTGTSEYNEQFF.

This clonotype has at least ten counts. V is TRBV12-3 or TRBV12-4 and J is TRBJ1-1; 7 bases map to TRBD1. The length of the CDR3 is 13 residues. The V gene end was trimmed by 6 bases and the J gene end by 3 bases; junction bases not matched to a gene: 4. CDR3 sequence: CASRTGLDTEAFF. CDR3 nucleotides: TGTGCCAGCAGGACAGGGTTAGACACTGAAGCTTTCTTT.

A few counts support this clonotype. The chain employs TRBV19 and TRBJ2-7, with 7 bases matching TRBD1. This CDR3 is built from 14 residues. CDR1 LNHDA and CDR2 SQIVND come from the germline V gene (reference sequence). J lost 3 bases, V lost 5 bases, and 7 bases had no gene match. For the CDR3, the DNA is TGTGCCAGTAGTGTCGCAGGGGGTCACTACGAGCAGTACGTC. It codes for CASSVAGGHYEQYV.

This clonotype appeared a few times. The rearrangement uses TRBV4-1 and TRBJ2-5; TRBD1 aligns across 7 bases. There are 16 residues in the CDR3. In germline, CDR1 is MGHRA, CDR2 YSYEKL. Trimming cost V 7 bases and J 2 bases; bases outside gene matches: 13. CDR3 amino acids: CASNPAMTGPQETQYF. CDR3 nucleotide sequence: TGCGCCAGCAACCCTGCGATGACAGGGCCTCAAGAGACCCAGTACTTC.

This chain uses TRBV28 with TRBJ2-1, with 8 positions matching TRBD1. Germline values: CDR1 MDHEN, CDR2 SYDVKM. V was clipped by 4 bases and J by 9 bases; unmatched bases: 11. This CDR3 spans 15 amino acids. CDR3 sequence reads: CASSSPCRGRIEQFF. CDR3 in DNA: TGTGCCAGCAGTTCCCCTTGCAGGGGGCGAATTGAGCAGTTCTTC.